These 3 T cell receptor beta chains came from one sample sequenced in a study of T cell responses to AZD1222 COVID-19 vaccine. TCRdb's copy holds only in-frame clones and misses some; the assay was immunoSEQ multiplex PCR. The sample includes 95,000 to 110,000 clones, about 90% seen only once; the top ten take around 6.7%. This specimen consisted of peripheral blood, obtained on day 0 of AZD1222 vaccination. The receptors stem from an adult in good health.

The chain joins TRBV9 to TRBJ2-7; 12 nucleotides line up with TRBD2. The length of the CDR3 is 17 residues. The V gene end was trimmed by 4 bases and the J gene end by 0 bases; junction bases not matched to a gene: 8. CDR1 and CDR2 from the germline V gene are SGDLS and YYNGEE. Here the CDR3 reads CASSRKTSGGLSYEQYF. The CDR3 DNA reads as TGTGCCAGCAGCCGAAAGACTAGCGGGGGCCTCTCCTACGAGCAGTACTTC.

The V and J genes are TRBV6-5 and TRBJ2-7; the match to TRBD2 covers 11 bases. In germline, CDR1 is MNHEY, CDR2 SVGAGI. The CDR3 has 15 amino acids. The V segment lost 6 bases and the J segment 6 bases; nucleotides outside the gene matches: 10. CDR3 coding DNA: TGTGCCAGCAGAATAACTAGCGGGAGTATCGGCGAGCAGTACTTC. Its protein product is CASRITSGSIGEQYF.

This clone was seen only a few times. The rearrangement uses TRBV28 and TRBJ2-7; D might be TRBD1 or TRBD2, each matching 5 bases. The germline V gene has CDR1 MDHEN and CDR2 SYDVKM. The CDR3 consists of 13 residues. The V end was cut by 8 bases, the J end by 3 bases, with 14 bases between. CDR3 nucleotide sequence: TGTGCCAGCTATACCGGGACCGTCTACGAGCAGTACTTC. Protein: CASYTGTVYEQYF.